These 10 T cell receptor beta chains share one sample of origin, sequenced in a study of CD8 T cells in Susac syndrome (dated by TCRdb to the late 2010s). Library prep was done by the immunoSEQ multiplex PCR assay. RNA was extracted with the RNeasy kit and 0.5 to 1 ug was reverse transcribed using random hexamers. Using fastp trimming at Q25 and MiXCR clonotype assembly, TCRdb reanalyzed the public sequencing data and kept in-frame beta chains. Each CDR3 protein gets just one entry, which takes the most common genes and DNA from the rows behind it. For this sample the table gives about 190,000 distinct CDR3 sequences, of which roughly 94% were detected only once. Of the sample, under 0.12% falls within the top ten clones. The sequenced material came from CD4+ T cells from PBMCs. These TCRs come from a human donor in good health.

Regarding this clonotype: A junction boundary mismatches the germline segment, possibly from a read error. CDR3 coding DNA: TGTGCCAGCAGTGGAATATCGGGGGCGGCACACCGACATATAAACTTC. Protein: CASSGISGAAHRHINF. This chain connects TRBV2 to TRBJ1-2; possibly TRBD1 for D (6 bases). The CDR3 sequence is 16 residues long. CDR1 and CDR2 from the germline V gene are SNHLY and FYNNEI.

The V call is TRBV7-6, the J call TRBJ2-4; D is possibly TRBD1 (5 bases). This CDR3 has 16 residues. The germline V and J ends were trimmed by 1 base and 2 bases, with 12 bases remaining between them. CDR1 and CDR2 (germline): SGHVS, FNYEAQ. The CDR3: CASSLVAPGSKNIQYF. The CDR3 nucleotides read TGTGCCAGCAGCTTAGTGGCTCCAGGGTCCAAAAACATTCAGTACTTC.

This clonotype has a single count. The chain couples TRBV29-1 to TRBJ1-2; D gene unclear. V gave up 0 bases and J gave up 8 bases, with 13 bases separating them. The CDR3 runs to 13 residues. CDR1 and CDR2 from the germline V gene are SQVTM and ANQGSEA. This CDR3 is CSVEESGRQGYTF. The DNA of the CDR3 is TGCAGCGTTGAAGAATCGGGGAGGCAAGGCTACACCTTC. Looking up the rest from reference TRBV29-1 and TRBJ1-2 gives the full variable domain: SAVISQKPSRDICQRGTSLTIQCQVDSQVTMMFWYRQQPGQSLTLIATANQGSEATYESGFVIDKFPISRPNLTFSTLTVSNMSPEDSSIYLCSVEESGRQGYTFGSGTRLTVV.

The chain recombines TRBV6-1 with TRBJ1-5; D not certain. Trimming took off 10 bases at V and 3 bases at J, with 13 bases between the two ends. Germline CDR1 and CDR2: MNHNS and SASEGT. This CDR3 is built from 13 residues. The CDR3 DNA reads as TGTGCCATGTGTCAGGCCATCAATCAGCCCCAGCATTTT. It codes for CAMCQAINQPQHF.

This clonotype was observed once. The chain combines TRBV23-1 with TRBJ2-5, with 7 bases lining up with TRBD2. TRBV23-1 is treated as an ORF (open reading frame) with a function not yet certain. V gave up 0 bases and J gave up 4 bases; unmatched junction bases: 8. The CDR3 loop spans 16 amino acids. This CDR3 reads CASSQSGREGPETQYF. Here the CDR3 DNA reads TGCGCCAGCAGTCAATCGGGGAGGGAGGGCCCAGAGACCCAGTACTTC.

The genes are TRBV5-4 and TRBJ2-7, with TRBD1 as a possible D gene (5 bases). V lost 0 bases to trimming and J lost 3 bases, with 16 bases between them. The germline V gene encodes CDR1 SGHNT and CDR2 YYREEE (reference sequence). The CDR3 spans 16 residues. The DNA for the CDR3 is TGTGCCAGCAGCTTGGGTTTAGGTGGGGCTGGCTACGAGCAGTACGTC. This translates into CASSLGLGGAGYEQYV.

V gene TRBV9 combines with J gene TRBJ2-1; maybe TRBD2 (5 bases). V was trimmed by 0 bases and J by 9 bases, leaving 13 bases between them. The germline CDR1 and CDR2 sequences are SGDLS and YYNGEE. The CDR3 length is 14 residues. The CDR3 bases are TGTGCCAGCAGCGTAGTTGGCGAGGGAGTTGAGCAGTTCTTC. Its translation is CASSVVGEGVEQFF.

The J gene is TRBJ2-7, the V gene TRBV29-1, with no clear D. V was shortened by 1 base and J by 4 bases, with 11 bases between the two germline ends. Germline CDR1 is SQVTM and CDR2 is ANQGSEA. This CDR3 is 13 amino acids long. The CDR3 region has the DNA TGCAGCGTTGAAGTAACGGCAGCTTACGAGCAGTACTTC. Its translation is CSVEVTAAYEQYF.

This clonotype showed up just a few times. The J gene is TRBJ1-5, the V gene TRBV5-6; D is uncertain. The V end was cut by 0 bases, the J end by 4 bases, with 5 bases between. Germline lookup yields CDR1 SGHDT and CDR2 YYEEEE. The CDR3 has 13 residues. CDR3 in amino acids: CASSLDRNQPQHF. CDR3 nucleotide sequence: TGTGCCAGCAGCTTGGACCGGAATCAGCCCCAGCATTTT.

This clonotype has only one observation. The J gene is TRBJ1-2, the V gene TRBV18; D is undetermined. V lost 5 bases and J lost 2, with 12 bases in between. CDR3 length: 14 residues. CDR1 and CDR2 (germline): KGHSH, LQKENI. Here the CDR3 reads CASSASTENYGYTF. The CDR3 nucleotides read TGTGCCAGCTCAGCGTCGACGGAGAACTATGGCTACACCTTC.